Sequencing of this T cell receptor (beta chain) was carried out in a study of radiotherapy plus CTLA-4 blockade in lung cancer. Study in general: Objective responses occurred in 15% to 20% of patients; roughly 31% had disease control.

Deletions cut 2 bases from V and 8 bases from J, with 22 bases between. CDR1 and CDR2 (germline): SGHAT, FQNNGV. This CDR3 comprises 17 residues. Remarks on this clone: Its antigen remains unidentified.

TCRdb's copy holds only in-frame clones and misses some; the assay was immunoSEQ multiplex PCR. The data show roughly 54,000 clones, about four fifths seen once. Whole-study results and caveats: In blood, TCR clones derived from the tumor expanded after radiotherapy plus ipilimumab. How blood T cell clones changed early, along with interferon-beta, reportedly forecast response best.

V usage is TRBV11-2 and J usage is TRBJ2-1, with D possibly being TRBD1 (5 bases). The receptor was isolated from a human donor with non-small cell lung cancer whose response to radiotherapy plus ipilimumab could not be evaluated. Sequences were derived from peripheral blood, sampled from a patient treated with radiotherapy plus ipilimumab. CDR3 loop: CASSLTGGTQRFYEQFF. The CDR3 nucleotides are TGTGCCAGCAGCTTAACAGGCGGAACCCAAAGATTCTATGAGCAGTTCTTC. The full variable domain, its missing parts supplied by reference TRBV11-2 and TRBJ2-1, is EAGVAQSPRYKIIEKRQSVAFWCNPISGHATLYWYQQILGQGPKLLIQFQNNGVVDDSQLPKDRFSAERLKGVDSTLKIQPAKLEDSAVYLCASSLTGGTQRFYEQFFGPGTRLTVL.